Below are 29 T cell receptor beta chains sequenced from a single sample in a study of cytomegalovirus exposure and HLA in healthy donors. Both 60 Vbeta primers and 13 Jbeta primers went into the PCR. The data were produced by immunoSEQ multiplex PCR, yet TCRdb's version contains in-frame clones alone and is incomplete. Of fewer than 120,000 clones in the sample, roughly 78% were seen once. What was sequenced was PBMCs. These receptors all stem from a woman aged 25 to 39 in good health and CMV-seronegative.

The gene calls are TRBV13 and TRBJ2-7; 8 nucleotides agree with TRBD1. V shed 5 bases and J 6 bases; nucleotides not matched to a gene: 9. There are 14 residues in the CDR3. Germline-derived CDR1 and CDR2 are PRHDT and FYEKMQ (reference sequence). CDR3 nucleotide sequence: TGTGCCAGCAGCCCCCTGGACAGGGCTGGCGAGCAGTACTTC. This codes for CASSPLDRAGEQYF.

This chain uses TRBV5-1 with TRBJ1-5; 9 bases are a match to TRBD1. Germline trimming cut 2 bases from V and 7 bases from J; bases unmatched to any gene: 4. This CDR3 region has 14 residues. In germline, CDR1 is SGHRS, CDR2 YFSETQ. The CDR3 region has the DNA TGCGCCAGCAGCTTAGGGACAGGGATACAGCCCCAGCATTTT. Encoded protein: CASSLGTGIQPQHF.

The J gene is TRBJ2-3, the V gene TRBV5-4; 7 bases line up with TRBD1. V trimming: 3 bases; J trimming: 5 bases; junction bases outside the gene matches: 12. Germline CDR1 and CDR2: SGHNT and YYREEE (reference sequence). The CDR3 runs to 16 residues. CDR3 nucleotide sequence: TGTGCCAGCAGCTGGCCCAAGGGGACAGCGAGAGATACGCAGTATTTT. As protein: CASSWPKGTARDTQYF.

This clone appeared once. The rearrangement links TRBV5-1 to TRBJ2-5; TRBD2 aligns across 11 bases. The CDR3 covers 15 residues. Per germline, CDR1 SGHRS and CDR2 YFSETQ. Trimming at V came to 4 bases and at J to 5 bases, leaving 7 bases not matched to a gene. The CDR3 sequence is CASSPGTSGHETQYF. CDR3 bases: TGCGCCAGCAGCCCCGGGACTAGCGGCCATGAGACCCAGTACTTC.

V is TRBV7-2 and J is TRBJ2-5, with 8 bases aligning to TRBD1. V was pared by 8 bases and J by 6 bases, with 5 bases of the junction left unmatched. The CDR3 is 12 residues long. Germline V CDR1 and CDR2: SGHTA, FQGNSA. Here the CDR3 reads CASSDRAKTQYF. The CDR3 DNA sequence: TGTGCCAGCTCGGACAGGGCCAAGACCCAGTACTTC.

V and J are TRBV5-1 and TRBJ2-1; 7 positions match TRBD1. CDR1 and CDR2 from the germline V gene are SGHRS and YFSETQ. This CDR3 is built from 15 residues. V shed 0 bases and J 2 bases; nucleotides not matched to a gene: 2. The CDR3 DNA sequence: TGCGCCAGCAGCTTGGACAGGGGACCCTACAATGAGCAGTTCTTC. Translating gives CASSLDRGPYNEQFF.

This chain connects TRBV29-1 to TRBJ1-1; D uncertain. This CDR3 comprises 14 residues. Trimming removed 3 bases at V and 3 bases at J, with 14 bases between. The V gene's germline CDR1 is SQVTM and CDR2 ANQGSEA. The CDR3 coding sequence is TGCAGCGTTGAGTGGGCTCGCGGGGACACTGAAGCTTTCTTT. The encoded protein is CSVEWARGDTEAFF.

This clone has a handful of counts. The chain carries TRBV4-1 and TRBJ2-7; TRBD2 might be the D (5 bases). V was cut by 0 bases and J by 5 bases, with 11 bases left in between. CDR3 length equals 14 residues. Germline V gene data show CDR1 as MGHRA and CDR2 as YSYEKL. The CDR3, as DNA: TGCGCCAGCAGCCAAGATCAAGAGGGCCACGAGCAGTACTTC. Translation gives CASSQDQEGHEQYF.

V and J are TRBV7-9 and TRBJ1-1; maybe TRBD1 (5 bases). The V gene lost 1 base and the J gene lost 0 bases, with 9 bases spanning the gap. The CDR3 runs to 15 residues. CDR1 is SEHNR and CDR2 is FQNEAQ in the germline V gene (reference sequence). The CDR3: CASSLVGGVNTEAFF. The CDR3 DNA follows: TGTGCCAGCAGCTTAGTGGGAGGGGTGAACACTGAAGCTTTCTTT.

The V and J genes are TRBV4-3 and TRBJ1-2; D possibly corresponds to TRBD1 (6 bases). Per germline, CDR1 LGHNA and CDR2 YSLEER. Trimming pared 1 base from V and 6 bases from J, leaving 18 bases between. The CDR3 consists of 16 residues. The chain's CDR3 is CASSQVGTPIQDGYTF. The CDR3 nucleotides read TGCGCCAGCAGCCAAGTCGGGACACCTATACAGGATGGCTACACCTTC.

The chain employs TRBV9 and TRBJ2-3; TRBD2 might be the D (5 bases). The CDR3 is 13 amino acids. Germline V CDR1 and CDR2: SGDLS, YYNGEE. Trimming left V 2 bases short and J 6 bases short, with 10 bases between. The CDR3 loop is CASSVGLKDTQYF. The CDR3 DNA reads TGTGCCAGCAGCGTCGGACTTAAGGATACGCAGTATTTT.

This clone was seen a handful of times. This sequence joins TRBV5-4 and TRBJ1-5; D gene ambiguous. The CDR3 is 12 amino acids. The V and J ends lost 1 base and 4 bases respectively, with 3 bases between them. Looked up from germline, CDR1 is SGHNT and CDR2 is YYREEE (reference sequence). CDR3 in DNA: TGTGCCAGCAGCTTGCCAAATCAGCCCCAGCATTTT. Residues: CASSLPNQPQHF.

The chain carries TRBV29-1 and TRBJ1-1, with D unresolved. This CDR3 is 12 amino acids long. The ends were cut back, 5 bases at V and 0 bases at J, with 7 bases in the middle. Germline CDR1 reads SQVTM; CDR2 reads ANQGSEA. As DNA, the CDR3 is TGCAGCGTTCAACAAGTGAACACTGAAGCTTTCTTT. It codes for CSVQQVNTEAFF.

The count of this clone is one. The CDR3 loop reads CASSPRLAGPDNEQFF. CDR3 coding DNA: TGTGCCAGCAGCCCTAGACTAGCGGGGCCTGATAATGAGCAGTTCTTC. The V call is TRBV9, the J call TRBJ2-1; TRBD2 matches 11 bases. The CDR3 runs to 16 residues. V gave up 4 bases and J gave up 7 bases; unmatched junction bases: 10. The germline V gene has CDR1 SGDLS and CDR2 YYNGEE.

The V call is TRBV29-1, the J call TRBJ1-1, with 8 bases fitting TRBD1. Germline CDR1 SQVTM, CDR2 ANQGSEA. CDR3 length equals 18 residues. After removal of 2 bases from V and 3 bases from J, the junction contained 17 bases not matched to a gene. The CDR3 bases are TGCAGCGTTGAAACCAAAACCGTCACCGGACAGGGTTACACTGAAGCTTTCTTT. It encodes CSVETKTVTGQGYTEAFF.

The chain is built from TRBV30 and TRBJ2-7; a possible D gene is TRBD2 (6 bases). The CDR3 has 16 residues. V lost 3 bases, J lost 4 bases, and 22 bases lay in between. Germline V lookup: CDR1 GTSNPN, CDR2 SVGIG (reference sequence). The CDR3 loop reads CAWRDLRGFGIYEQYF. CDR3 DNA: TGTGCCTGGAGAGATCTACGGGGGTTTGGGATTTACGAGCAGTACTTC. Together with reference TRBV30 and TRBJ2-7, the CDR3 gives the full variable domain: SQTIHQWPATLVQPVGSPLSLECTVEGTSNPNLYWYRQAAGRGLQLLFYSVGIGQISSEVPQNLSASRPQDRQFILSSKKLLLSDSGFYLCAWRDLRGFGIYEQYFGPGTRLTVT.

CDR3 DNA sequence: TGTGCCAGCAGCGGACAGGGTCCCTACGAGCAGTACTTC. It translates to CASSGQGPYEQYF. The V gene is TRBV25-1, the J gene TRBJ2-7, with 8 bases lining up with TRBD1. The CDR3 consists of 13 residues. Trimming at V came to 6 bases and at J to 2 bases, leaving 3 bases not matched to a gene. Germline assignment: CDR1 MGHDK and CDR2 SYGVNS.

The chain carries TRBV5-6 and TRBJ2-7; no definite D call. There are 11 residues in the CDR3. CDR1 is SGHDT, CDR2 YYEEEE, per germline. Trimming shortened V by 4 bases and J by 7 bases, and 9 bases separated the two germline ends. In nucleotides, the CDR3 is TGTGCCAGCAGCGTTACAGAGGAGCAGTACTTC. It translates to CASSVTEEQYF.

This clone came up once. This chain uses TRBV6-1 with TRBJ1-6, with D maybe TRBD1 (5 bases). V dropped 2 bases and J dropped 7 bases, with 12 bases sitting between them. The germline CDR1 and CDR2 sequences are MNHNS and SASEGT. The CDR3 consists of 15 residues. This CDR3 is CASSELRVGNSPLHF. CDR3 nucleotide sequence: TGTGCCAGCAGTGAACTCAGGGTCGGGAATTCACCCCTCCACTTT.

This chain connects TRBV6-5 to TRBJ2-5, with D unresolved. CDR3 length equals 14 residues. Per germline, CDR1 MNHEY and CDR2 SVGAGI. V was shortened by 2 bases and J by 0 bases, with 7 bases between the two germline ends. Here the CDR3 reads CASSYLEYQETQYF. The CDR3 DNA is TGTGCCAGCAGTTACCTGGAGTACCAAGAGACCCAGTACTTC.

This clone was found once. This chain connects TRBV5-6 to TRBJ2-3; TRBD2 agrees at 9 bases. In germline, CDR1 is SGHDT, CDR2 YYEEEE. Trimming cost V 4 bases and J 2 bases; bases outside gene matches: 8. This CDR3 region has 16 residues. CDR3 loop: CASSGGLAENTDTQYF. The CDR3 DNA reads as TGTGCCAGCAGCGGGGGACTAGCAGAGAACACAGATACGCAGTATTTT.

The table lists this clone with a few counts. The genes are TRBV28 and TRBJ2-2, with a tentative D call TRBD2 (5 bases). The CDR3 extends over 14 amino acids. The germline V gene encodes CDR1 MDHEN and CDR2 SYDVKM. Trimming took off 8 bases at V and 5 bases at J, with 15 bases between the two ends. CDR3 in DNA: TGTGCCAGCCGTGAACGCCTAGCTACCGGGGAGCTGTTTTTT. Its translation: CASRERLATGELFF.

The CDR3 sequence: CASIDRDTIQPQHF. The CDR3 region has the DNA TGTGCCAGCATTGACAGGGACACGATTCAGCCCCAGCATTTT. The gene calls are TRBV6-1 and TRBJ1-5; the match to TRBD1 covers 7 bases. The CDR3 is 14 residues long. The V gene end was trimmed by 7 bases and the J gene end by 6 bases; junction bases not matched to a gene: 9. Germline V gene sequence: CDR1 MNHNS, CDR2 SASEGT.

The rearrangement joins TRBV9 to TRBJ2-1, with D possibly matching TRBD2 (5 bases). The CDR3 is 13 residues long. The germline gives CDR1 SGDLS, CDR2 YYNGEE. With 0 bases removed from V and 8 bases from J, the gap between germline ends came to 9 bases. The CDR3 DNA follows: TGTGCCAGCAGCGTAGGCGAGAGGGATGAGCAGTTCTTC. Translation: CASSVGERDEQFF.

The J gene is TRBJ1-6, the V gene TRBV6-6; 11 nucleotides agree with TRBD1. With V trimmed by 7 bases and J by 8 bases, 10 bases remained unmatched. Germline V gene sequence: CDR1 MNHNY, CDR2 SVGAGI (reference sequence). This CDR3 comprises 16 residues. The CDR3 here is CASTPGTGGPDSPLHF. In DNA form, the CDR3 reads TGTGCCAGCACGCCGGGGACAGGGGGTCCGGATTCACCCCTCCACTTT.

This rearrangement joins TRBV2 to TRBJ1-5; 9 bases are shared with TRBD1. V was pared by 4 bases and J by 6 bases, with 7 bases of the junction left unmatched. In germline, CDR1 is SNHLY, CDR2 FYNNEI. The CDR3 has 15 residues. CDR3 loop: CASSGTGGAGQPQHF. In nucleotides, the CDR3 is TGTGCCAGCAGTGGTACAGGGGGCGCGGGTCAGCCCCAGCATTTT. Drawing the rest from reference TRBV2 and TRBJ1-5, the complete variable domain is EPEVTQTPSHQVTQMGQEVILRCVPISNHLYFYWYRQILGQKVEFLVSFYNNEISEKSEIFDDQFSVERPDGSNFTLKIRSTKLEDSAMYFCASSGTGGAGQPQHFGDGTRLSIL.

The V call is TRBV4-3, the J call TRBJ1-2, with 7 bases matching TRBD1. The CDR3 runs to 16 residues. Germline loops: CDR1 LGHNA, CDR2 YSLEER. Trimming removed 4 bases from V and 5 bases from J; junction bases left unmatched: 13. This chain's CDR3 is CASSLGVRGPFYGYTF. The CDR3 region has the DNA TGCGCCAGCAGCCTGGGGGTTAGGGGGCCCTTTTATGGCTACACCTTC.

J is TRBJ2-7 and V is TRBV5-6; possible D gene TRBD2, 5 bases. In germline, CDR1 is SGHDT, CDR2 YYEEEE. The ends were cut back, 1 base at V and 2 bases at J, with 7 bases in the middle. This CDR3 is built from 13 residues. Here the CDR3 reads CASSLYGTYEQYF. The CDR3 coding sequence is TGTGCCAGCAGCTTGTACGGGACCTACGAGCAGTACTTC.

The genes are TRBV7-9 and TRBJ2-7; 10 bases agree with TRBD2. The CDR3 is 17 amino acids. J lost 4 bases, V lost 6 bases, and 15 bases had no gene match. Germline CDR1 SEHNR, CDR2 FQNEAQ (reference sequence). CDR3 nucleotide sequence: TGTGCCAGCAGGGCCCCATTAGGGCTAGCGGGAGAGTACGAGCAGTACTTC. It translates to CASRAPLGLAGEYEQYF.